This T cell receptor (beta chain) was sequenced for a study of cytomegalovirus exposure and HLA in healthy donors. Researchers ran the PCR with 60 Vbeta and 13 Jbeta primers. Libraries were prepared by immunoSEQ multiplex PCR; TCRdb keeps only in-frame clonotypes and omits some of them. The profile covers 60,000 to 80,000 clones, with about 69% appearing a single time and 5.4% taken by the ten largest. This clone was seen a few times. Its antigen is unidentified. Different DNA sequences within this sample yield the same CDR3. This CDR3 comprises 14 residues. Looked up from germline, CDR1 is LNHDA and CDR2 is SQIVND (reference sequence). Overall study findings and caveats: Presence/absence analyses rested on an assumption that sequencing depth was roughly uniform across donors.

The J gene is TRBJ1-2, the V gene TRBV19; D not certain. Material: PBMCs. This TCR came from a woman aged 25 to 39 in good health and CMV-seronegative. CDR3 in amino acids: CVFFKEKAAYGYTF. CDR3 in DNA: TGTGTTTTTTTCAAGGAGAAGGCGGCATACGGCTACACCTTC.